This T cell receptor (beta chain) was identified in a study of CD8 T cells in ankylosing spondylitis. A note on this clonotype: No antigen is known for it.

TCRdb re-called the 5' RACE reads through MiXCR, storing one row per CDR3 protein. The sample consists of about 300,000 distinct CDR3 sequences, about a fifth of them appearing once. General study points: Among TCR beta sequences, a motif of under 10 highly homologous variants appeared characteristic of ankylosing spondylitis blood. Enrichment of disease-linked clones was reportedly significant in matched ankylosing spondylitis synovial fluid.

The V and J ends lost 3 bases and 6 bases respectively, with 12 bases between them. Germline V CDR1 and CDR2: LGHNA, YSLEER. This CDR3 has 14 amino acids. The TCR was taken from a female donor with ankylosing spondylitis or in good health (not recorded which). The gene calls are TRBV4-3 and TRBJ2-1; the D gene is possibly TRBD1 (5 bases). The material sequenced was blood, either unsorted or a sorted T cell fraction (not recorded which). CDR3 sequence reads: CASSQAGWGNEQFF. The CDR3 DNA reads as TGCGCCAGCAGCCAGGCAGGGTGGGGCAATGAGCAGTTCTTC.